The rows below give T cell receptor beta chains drawn from one sample of a study of early T cells in non-severe SARS-CoV-2 infection. MiXCR was run by TCRdb on the 5' RACE reads, yielding one entry per CDR3 protein. The sample contains 70,000 to 95,000 distinct CDR3 sequences, less than 20% of which appear only once. Sequencing input: whole blood. The receptor set was obtained from an adult who was a healthcare worker with PCR-confirmed SARS-CoV-2 infection or an uninfected control (not recorded which). CDR3s include the opening cysteine and the closing phenylalanine or tryptophan. A D gene is named only where the DNA matches it firmly. Size is omitted from some rows. Given values are once, few, many or a class for expanded clones.

clone_size: -; cdr3_length: 16; d_call: TRBD2; v_call: TRBV7-2; j_call: TRBJ2-3; cdr3_aa: CASSAGTSGYTDTQYF; cdr3_nt: TGTGCCAGCAGCGCCGGGACTAGCGGGTACACAGATACGCAGTATTTT
clone_size: -; cdr3_length: 15; d_call: -; v_call: TRBV15; j_call: TRBJ1-3; cdr3_aa: CATSIGRGSGNTIYF; cdr3_nt: TGTGCCACCAGCATAGGCCGGGGATCTGGAAACACCATATATTTT
clone_size: many; cdr3_length: 13; d_call: TRBD1; v_call: TRBV27; j_call: TRBJ1-1; cdr3_aa: CASSPTGGTEAFF; cdr3_nt: TGTGCCAGCAGTCCCACAGGGGGCACTGAAGCTTTCTTT
clone_size: many; cdr3_length: 15; d_call: TRBD1; v_call: TRBV7-3; j_call: TRBJ2-7; cdr3_aa: CASSPGGKTTYEQYF; cdr3_nt: TGTGCCAGCAGCCCAGGGGGCAAAACCACCTACGAGCAGTACTTC
clone_size: few; cdr3_length: 15; d_call: -; v_call: TRBV19; j_call: TRBJ1-1; cdr3_aa: CASSILGVGATEAFF; cdr3_nt: TGTGCCAGTAGTATACTAGGGGTCGGGGCCACTGAAGCTTTCTTT
clone_size: many; cdr3_length: 13; d_call: -; v_call: TRBV11-2; j_call: TRBJ1-5; cdr3_aa: CASSLDRYQPQHF; cdr3_nt: TGTGCCAGCAGCTTAGACAGATATCAGCCCCAGCATTTT
clone_size: few; cdr3_length: 15; d_call: TRBD1; v_call: TRBV7-9; j_call: TRBJ1-6; cdr3_aa: CASSWGTGYNSPLHF; cdr3_nt: TGTGCCAGCAGCTGGGGGACAGGGTATAATTCACCCCTCCACTTT
clone_size: few; cdr3_length: 15; d_call: TRBD2; v_call: TRBV12-3/TRBV12-4; j_call: TRBJ2-1; cdr3_aa: CASSLREGKNNEQFF; cdr3_nt: TGTGCCAGCAGCCTCCGGGAGGGCAAGAACAATGAGCAGTTCTTC
clone_size: few; cdr3_length: 16; d_call: TRBD1; v_call: TRBV28; j_call: TRBJ1-6; cdr3_aa: CASSSWTGRVNSPLHF; cdr3_nt: TGTGCCAGCAGCTCCTGGACAGGAAGAGTTAATTCACCCCTCCACTTT
clone_size: -; cdr3_length: 17; d_call: -; v_call: TRBV6-8; j_call: TRBJ2-1; cdr3_aa: CASSYPFQAGFYNEQFF; cdr3_nt: TGTGCCAGCAGTTACCCCTTCCAGGCGGGCTTTTACAATGAGCAGTTCTTC
clone_size: -; cdr3_length: 13; d_call: -; v_call: TRBV20-1; j_call: TRBJ1-2; cdr3_aa: CSASIQGSYGYTF; cdr3_nt: TGCAGTGCTAGCATACAGGGATCCTATGGCTACACCTTC
clone_size: -; cdr3_length: 11; d_call: TRBD1; v_call: TRBV20-1; j_call: TRBJ1-1; cdr3_aa: CSARQGVEAFF; cdr3_nt: TGCAGTGCGAGACAGGGGGTTGAAGCTTTCTTT
clone_size: -; cdr3_length: 15; d_call: -; v_call: TRBV7-2; j_call: TRBJ2-1; cdr3_aa: CASIAEGPYNNEQFF; cdr3_nt: TGTGCCAGCATAGCGGAGGGACCCTATAACAATGAGCAGTTCTTC
clone_size: -; cdr3_length: 14; d_call: TRBD1; v_call: TRBV19; j_call: TRBJ1-4; cdr3_aa: CASKTQGAGEKLFF; cdr3_nt: TGTGCCAGCAAAACACAGGGGGCCGGAGAAAAACTGTTTTTT
clone_size: few; cdr3_length: 14; d_call: TRBD1; v_call: TRBV5-1; j_call: TRBJ1-1; cdr3_aa: CASSQGALGTEAFF; cdr3_nt: TGCGCCAGCAGTCAGGGGGCCCTGGGCACTGAAGCTTTCTTT
clone_size: few; cdr3_length: 15; d_call: TRBD2; v_call: TRBV9; j_call: TRBJ2-5; cdr3_aa: CASSSLGGIKETQYF; cdr3_nt: TGTGCCAGCAGCAGTCTCGGGGGGATTAAGGAGACCCAGTACTTC
clone_size: -; cdr3_length: 12; d_call: -; v_call: TRBV2; j_call: TRBJ2-1; cdr3_aa: CASKALGHEQFF; cdr3_nt: TGTGCCAGCAAAGCCCTAGGCCATGAGCAGTTCTTC
clone_size: few; cdr3_length: 12; d_call: -; v_call: TRBV29-1; j_call: TRBJ1-2; cdr3_aa: CSAGGQGYGYTF; cdr3_nt: TGCAGCGCTGGGGGTCAAGGCTACGGCTACACCTTC
clone_size: few; cdr3_length: 15; d_call: TRBD1; v_call: TRBV25-1; j_call: TRBJ2-7; cdr3_aa: CASSGVVGTGNEQYF; cdr3_nt: TGTGCCAGCAGTGGCGTTGTCGGGACAGGAAACGAGCAGTACTTC
clone_size: few; cdr3_length: 19; d_call: TRBD2; v_call: TRBV5-6; j_call: TRBJ2-1; cdr3_aa: CASSFSRWTSGKGYNEQFF; cdr3_nt: TGTGCCAGCAGCTTTTCCCGCTGGACTAGCGGGAAAGGCTACAATGAGCAGTTCTTC
clone_size: few; cdr3_length: 13; d_call: -; v_call: TRBV28; j_call: TRBJ1-5; cdr3_aa: CASKGVSNQPQHF; cdr3_nt: TGTGCCAGCAAGGGAGTAAGCAATCAGCCCCAGCATTTT
clone_size: many; cdr3_length: 15; d_call: TRBD1; v_call: TRBV5-8; j_call: TRBJ1-2; cdr3_aa: CASSPGGGLNYGYTF; cdr3_nt: TGTGCCAGCAGCCCCGGAGGGGGCTTAAACTATGGCTACACCTTC
clone_size: -; cdr3_length: 14; d_call: -; v_call: TRBV20-1; j_call: TRBJ1-1; cdr3_aa: CSVYTRLMNTEAFF; cdr3_nt: TGCAGTGTTTATACGAGACTCATGAACACTGAAGCTTTCTTT
clone_size: few; cdr3_length: 14; d_call: -; v_call: TRBV10-2; j_call: TRBJ2-2; cdr3_aa: CASSVTINTGELFF; cdr3_nt: TGCGCCAGCAGCGTTACTATTAACACCGGGGAGCTGTTTTTT
clone_size: few; cdr3_length: 17; d_call: TRBD2; v_call: TRBV5-1; j_call: TRBJ2-1; cdr3_aa: CASSWGLAGGSPNEQFF; cdr3_nt: TGCGCCAGCAGCTGGGGACTAGCGGGAGGTTCTCCCAATGAGCAGTTCTTC
clone_size: few; cdr3_length: 14; d_call: -; v_call: TRBV6-2/TRBV6-3; j_call: TRBJ2-1; cdr3_aa: CASRGGLLPNEQFF; cdr3_nt: TGTGCCAGTCGAGGAGGCCTATTACCCAATGAGCAGTTCTTC
clone_size: -; cdr3_length: 16; d_call: TRBD2; v_call: TRBV6-6; j_call: TRBJ2-5; cdr3_aa: CASSWVAGGRQETQYF; cdr3_nt: TGTGCCAGCAGTTGGGTAGCGGGAGGCCGACAAGAGACCCAGTACTTC